The 11 T cell receptor beta chains in this list originate from one sample, sequenced in a study of a mutant IDH1 vaccine in newly diagnosed glioma. Their antigens are not known. Time point in this sample: week 5, during vaccination. Every vaccination contained 300 ug of the mutant IDH1 20-mer peptide and was paired with topical imiquimod. The method was immunoSEQ multiplex PCR; TCRdb's version includes in-frame clones alone and lacks a portion of them. The sample records roughly 51,000 clones, approximately 79% being singletons. The sample was PBMCs, taken from a glioma patient whose treatment included an IDH1 peptide vaccine. These TCRs come from a young woman with glioma. Some clones in this sample may be carry-over from other donors' samples.

The chain is built from TRBV30 and TRBJ2-7; maybe TRBD1 (5 bases). V was shortened by 1 base and J by 2 bases, with 9 bases between the two germline ends. Germline V gene data show CDR1 as GTSNPN and CDR2 as SVGIG (reference sequence). The CDR3 totals 13 residues. The CDR3 is CAWSGGSTYEQYF. As DNA, the CDR3 is TGTGCCTGGAGTGGGGGCAGCACCTACGAGCAGTACTTC.

V and J are TRBV30 and TRBJ2-2, with 8 bases lining up with TRBD2. CDR1 and CDR2 (germline): GTSNPN, SVGIG (reference sequence). The CDR3 totals 16 residues. V lost 1 base and J lost 4; bases outside the gene matches: 8. The CDR3: CAWSGASGRFTGELFF. The CDR3 region has the DNA TGTGCCTGGAGTGGGGCTAGCGGGCGATTCACCGGGGAGCTGTTTTTT.

The CDR3 reads CASSYLGQGTEAFF. As DNA, the CDR3 is TGTGCCAGCAGTTACCTTGGACAGGGGACTGAAGCTTTCTTT. The V gene is TRBV6-6, the J gene TRBJ1-1; 9 bases fit TRBD1. CDR3 size: 14 residues. Germline loops: CDR1 MNHNY, CDR2 SVGAGI (reference sequence). The J segment lost 5 bases and the V segment lost 2 bases, leaving 3 bases of the junction unmatched.

The chain joins TRBV7-8 to TRBJ2-5; D may be TRBD1 (7 bases). The CDR3 has 15 residues. CDR1 and CDR2 from the germline V gene are SGHVS and FQNEAQ. Trimming pared 5 bases from V and 7 bases from J, leaving 20 bases between. In nucleotides, the CDR3 is TGTGCCAGCAGCCCCCGGGACAGTCCGGAGGGGACCCAGTACTTC. Protein sequence: CASSPRDSPEGTQYF.

The chain combines TRBV7-9 with TRBJ2-7, with 10 bases lining up with TRBD2. This CDR3 is built from 16 residues. J lost 2 bases, V lost 6 bases, and 10 bases had no gene match. The germline V gene encodes CDR1 SEHNR and CDR2 FQNEAQ (reference sequence). CDR3 sequence: CASRDGLAERTYEQYF. CDR3 DNA sequence: TGTGCCAGCAGAGATGGACTAGCGGAGCGAACCTACGAGCAGTACTTC.

The rearrangement links TRBV7-8 to TRBJ2-7; maybe TRBD2 (5 bases). The CDR3 loop spans 16 amino acids. Germline V gene data show CDR1 as SGHVS and CDR2 as FQNEAQ. Trimming removed 1 base at V and 4 bases at J, with 17 bases between. The CDR3 loop reads CASSLGLGGFGYEQYF. In DNA, the CDR3 is TGTGCCAGCAGCTTAGGTCTTGGAGGTTTTGGGTACGAGCAGTACTTC.

V and J are TRBV7-8 and TRBJ1-1; TRBD1 matches 8 bases. V was pared by 1 base and J by 1 base, with 11 bases of the junction left unmatched. This CDR3 spans 18 amino acids. The V gene's germline CDR1 is SGHVS and CDR2 FQNEAQ. The CDR3 here is CASSLDGQGPGRNTEAFF. CDR3 in DNA: TGTGCCAGCAGCTTAGACGGACAGGGACCGGGAAGGAACACTGAAGCTTTCTTT.

V gene TRBV6-5 combines with J gene TRBJ1-4; no definite D call. The CDR3 has 14 amino acids. Germline V gene data show CDR1 as MNHEY and CDR2 as SVGAGI. V was shortened by 6 bases and J by 7 bases, with 15 bases between the two germline ends. The CDR3 here is CASSQAPPGEKLFF. The CDR3 coding sequence is TGTGCCAGCAGCCAAGCCCCGCCGGGTGAAAAACTGTTTTTT.

The gene calls are TRBV18 and TRBJ2-5, with TRBD2 as a possible D gene (5 bases). CDR1 and CDR2 from the germline V gene are KGHSH and LQKENI. This CDR3 comprises 13 residues. Trimming shortened V by 2 bases and J by 5 bases, and 9 bases separated the two germline ends. CDR3 DNA sequence: TGTGCCAGCTCACCATCCGGGATGGAGACCCAGTACTTC. This codes for CASSPSGMETQYF. Looking up the rest from reference TRBV18 and TRBJ2-5 gives the full variable domain: NAGVMQNPRHLVRRRGQEARLRCSPMKGHSHVYWYRQLPEEGLKFMVYLQKENIIDESGMPKERFSAEFPKEGPSILRIQQVVRGDSAAYFCASSPSGMETQYFGPGTRLLVL.

A single count supports this clone. This rearrangement joins TRBV11-3 to TRBJ1-3, with D maybe TRBD1 (6 bases). This CDR3 comprises 14 residues. The V and J ends lost 1 base and 4 bases respectively, with 8 bases between them. CDR1 and CDR2 from the germline V gene are SGHNT and YENEEA. CDR3 sequence: CASSLAGAGNTIYF. The CDR3 DNA is TGTGCCAGCAGCTTAGCAGGGGCCGGAAACACCATATATTTT.

This clone came up a few times. This rearrangement joins TRBV18 to TRBJ2-7; TRBD2 matches 8 bases. This CDR3 region has 14 residues. With V trimmed by 4 bases and J by 0 bases, 2 bases remained unmatched. The V gene's germline CDR1 is KGHSH and CDR2 LQKENI. CDR3 sequence reads: CASSQREHSYEQYF. The CDR3, as DNA: TGTGCCAGCTCACAGCGGGAGCACTCCTACGAGCAGTACTTC.